This T cell receptor beta chain derives from a study of CD8 T cells in ankylosing spondylitis. Each CDR3 protein gets one entry after TCRdb re-called the 5' RACE reads with MiXCR. Found here are around 210,000 distinct CDR3 sequences, 8.2% of them singletons; the top ten hold roughly 5%. This clonotype was recorded at least ten times. The germline V gene encodes CDR1 DFQATT and CDR2 SNEGSKA (reference sequence). This CDR3 has 13 amino acids. Trimming cost V 6 bases and J 7 bases; bases outside gene matches: 5. The chain is built from TRBV20-1 and TRBJ2-1; 11 bases fit TRBD2. Sample: blood, either unsorted or a sorted T cell fraction (not recorded which). The clonotype comes from a female donor with ankylosing spondylitis or in good health (not recorded which). CDR3 bases: TGCAGTGCCCTTAGCGGGAGGGGAAATGAGCAGTTCTTC. Protein sequence: CSALSGRGNEQFF.